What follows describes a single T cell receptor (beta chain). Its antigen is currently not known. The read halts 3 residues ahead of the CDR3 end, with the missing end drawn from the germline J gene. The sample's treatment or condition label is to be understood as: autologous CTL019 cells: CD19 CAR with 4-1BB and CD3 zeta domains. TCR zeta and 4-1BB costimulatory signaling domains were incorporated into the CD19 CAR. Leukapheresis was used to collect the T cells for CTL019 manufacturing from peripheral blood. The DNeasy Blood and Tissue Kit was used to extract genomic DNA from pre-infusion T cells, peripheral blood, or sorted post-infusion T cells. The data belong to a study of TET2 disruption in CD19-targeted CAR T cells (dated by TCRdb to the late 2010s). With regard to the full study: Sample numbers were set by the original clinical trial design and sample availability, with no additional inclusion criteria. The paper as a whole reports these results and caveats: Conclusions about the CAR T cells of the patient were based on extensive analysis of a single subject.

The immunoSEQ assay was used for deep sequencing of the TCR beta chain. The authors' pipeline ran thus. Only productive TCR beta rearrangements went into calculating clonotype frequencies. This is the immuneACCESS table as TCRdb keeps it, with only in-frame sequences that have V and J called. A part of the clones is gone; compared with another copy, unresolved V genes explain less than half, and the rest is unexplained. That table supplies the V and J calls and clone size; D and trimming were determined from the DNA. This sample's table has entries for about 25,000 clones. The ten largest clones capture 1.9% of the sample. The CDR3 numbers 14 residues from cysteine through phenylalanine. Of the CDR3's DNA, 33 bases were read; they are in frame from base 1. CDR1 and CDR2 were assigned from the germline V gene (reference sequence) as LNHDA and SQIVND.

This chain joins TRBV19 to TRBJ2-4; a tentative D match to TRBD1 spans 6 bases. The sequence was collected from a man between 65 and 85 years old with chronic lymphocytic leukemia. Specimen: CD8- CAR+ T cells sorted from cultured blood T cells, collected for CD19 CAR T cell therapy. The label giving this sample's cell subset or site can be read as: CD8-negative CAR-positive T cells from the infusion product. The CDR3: CASRRAGDVYGQYF. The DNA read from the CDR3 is TGTGCCAGTAGGAGGGCAGGGGACGTCTATGGT.